This TCR beta chain was identified during a study of T cell responses to AZD1222 COVID-19 vaccine. Trimming pared 1 base from V and 8 bases from J, leaving 27 bases between. The CDR3 contains 19 residues. Germline CDR1 reads MNHEY; CDR2 reads SMNVEV (reference sequence). TCRdb's table, derived via immunoSEQ multiplex PCR, lists solely in-frame clones and lacks some. The data show about 140,000 clones, approximately 89% seen once. The genes are TRBV27 and TRBJ2-1; D remains unclear. The sample here was peripheral blood, taken 28 days after the second AZD1222 dose. The receptor's source is an adult who received the AZD1222 COVID-19 vaccine. The CDR3 DNA sequence: TGTGCCAGCAGTTTATGGCCCCCCCGGAATCTCCCTCCTACGGATGAGCAGTTCTTC. This codes for CASSLWPPRNLPPTDEQFF.